This T cell receptor (beta chain) was profiled in a study of blood T cell repertoires in COVID-19. The wider study: Samples representing acute and convalescent COVID-19 were sourced from the United States, Italy and Spain. T cells, B-cell-depleted T cells, or PBMCs provided the cDNA or gDNA that served as material.

Authors' analysis steps: Estimation of nucleated cell counts relied on the amplification of reference gene primers. Measured with immunoSEQ multiplex PCR; TCRdb has only the in-frame clones, and not every one. The V and J calls and clone size are taken from that table; D and trimming were inferred from the DNA. This sample has around 160,000 clones, with 85% found just once. The CDR3 is made up of 14 amino acids. V was trimmed by 1 base and J by 7 bases, leaving 13 bases between them. Germline V gives CDR1 SGHDT, CDR2 YYEEEE. The sequenced sample was peripheral blood. The V gene is TRBV5-6, the J gene TRBJ2-3; no definite D call. This TCR was recovered from a woman between 40 and 55 years old with active or convalescent COVID-19. The CDR3 is CASSLHPSGNTQYF. The CDR3 bases are TGTGCCAGCAGCTTGCACCCCTCGGGTAATACGCAGTATTTT.